The present T cell receptor (beta chain) was sequenced within a study of neoadjuvant nivolumab and ipilimumab in lung cancer (dated by TCRdb to the early 2020s). Some background on the complete study: In the NEOSTAR trial, nivolumab was administered intravenously at 3 mg/kg on days 1, 15 and 29, and the combination arm also received ipilimumab 1 mg/kg on day 1 only. The primary endpoint of the trial was the rate of major pathologic response (MPR) in the intention-to-treat population of each study arm. The trial treated 40 to 45 patients with operable NSCLC: some 23 were randomized to nivolumab monotherapy and some 21 to nivolumab plus ipilimumab. TCR repertoires in pretherapy (baseline) peripheral blood were compared with TCR repertoires in tumors resected at surgery after neoadjuvant immune checkpoint blockade. Seven patients had matched pretherapy and resected tumor pairs analyzed, with four treated with nivolumab and three with nivolumab plus ipilimumab.

What the study reported, not specific to this receptor: No significant correlation was found between TCR clonality and pathologic tumor regression, and only one major-pathologic-response sample was available for the clonality analysis. Tumor T-cell richness and clonality rose from pretherapy to surgery in three of three dual-therapy tumors but in only two of four nivolumab-treated tumors. Greater TCR richness and clonality were observed in resected tumors than in tumor-adjacent uninvolved lung, and increases were observed in more dual-therapy-treated tumors. TCR sequencing was performed in a small number of samples. Pretherapy blood TCR richness correlated positively with richness in tumors resected after neoadjuvant therapy (Spearman R of about 0.81).

This sample's time point label indicates: at surgical resection after neoadjuvant nivolumab +/- ipilimumab. The samples were obtained from NEOSTAR, a phase 2 randomized trial that tested neoadjuvant nivolumab or nivolumab plus ipilimumab, followed by surgery, in operable NSCLC. Trimmed from V: 0 bases; trimmed from J: 7 bases; junction bases lacking a gene match: 10. From a lookup of the germline V gene, CDR1 and CDR2 are SGHAT and FQNNGV. Taken from cysteine to phenylalanine, the CDR3 has 16 residues. Just CDR3 DNA is preserved here, 48 bases in frame from base 1. The library was built by means of the immunoSEQ multiplex PCR assay. As for the authors' bioinformatics: Repertoires were summarized in terms of richness and clonality, and significantly expanded and contracted clones between pre- and post-therapy samples were identified. TCRdb mirrors the immuneACCESS table, restricted to in-frame sequences. Some clones are absent from its copies; in checked studies, under half trace to an unresolved V gene, and the reason for the others is unknown. V and J calls and clone size are given by that table; D and trimming were obtained from the DNA. Within this sample are about 20,000 clones, with 60% to 80% of them counted one time only. The ten biggest clones cover 7% to 9% of the sample.

About this clone itself: Its cognate antigen has yet to be identified. One base away there is no much larger clone; base qualities are not given.

Here the chain combines TRBV11-2 and TRBJ1-2, and TRBD1 aligns with 8 junction nucleotides. The sequence was collected from an adult with non-small cell lung cancer. Specimen: tumor tissue, collected after neoadjuvant nivolumab, alone or with ipilimumab, at or shortly before surgery. The CDR3 region has the sequence CASSLEGGQGAIGYTF. Here is the DNA: TGTGCCAGCAGCTTAGAGGGAGGCCAGGGGGCAATTGGCTACACCTTC.